This T cell receptor beta chain emerged from a study of blood T cell repertoires in COVID-19. Repertoires were generated with immunoSEQ multiplex PCR, while TCRdb's copy carries only in-frame clones and drops some. The top ten hold less than 9.5% of the sample, which has fewer than 200,000 clones, roughly 82% seen once. A Seattle source enrolled patients during active infection and followed them longitudinally. With 7 bases clipped from V and 7 bases from J, the junction kept 8 bases outside the gene matches. CDR1 KGHDR and CDR2 SFDVKD come from the germline V gene. This CDR3 comprises 13 residues. The TCR was taken from an older woman with COVID-19, enrolled during active disease. V is TRBV24-1 and J is TRBJ1-2; 7 bases align to TRBD1. The sequenced sample consisted of peripheral blood. CDR3 coding DNA: TGTGCCACCAGCCACAGGGGTGCACTTGGCTACACCTTC. Amino acid sequence: CATSHRGALGYTF.